These 7 T cell receptor beta chains came from one sample sequenced in a study of cytomegalovirus exposure and HLA in healthy donors. The protocol was immunoSEQ multiplex PCR, while the TCRdb copy is restricted to in-frame clones and leaves out a portion. The sample has around 120,000 clones, 86% seen once. What was sequenced was PBMCs. The receptors were sampled from a man younger than 35 in good health and CMV-seronegative.

The CDR3 here is CASSPPLERANYGYTF. The DNA for the CDR3 is TGTGCCAGCTCACCACCGTTGGAACGGGCTAACTATGGCTACACCTTC. This chain connects TRBV18 to TRBJ1-2, with D hard to call. CDR3 length: 16 amino acids. Trimming shortened V by 0 bases and J by 0 bases, and 11 bases separated the two germline ends. Germline V gives CDR1 KGHSH, CDR2 LQKENI.

The CDR3 spells CASSLGGRGYEQFF. DNA of the CDR3: TGTGCCAGCAGTTTAGGAGGGAGAGGGTATGAGCAGTTCTTC. The chain joins TRBV27 to TRBJ2-1; weak D call: TRBD2 (6 bases). Germline V CDR1 and CDR2: MNHEY, SMNVEV (reference sequence). Trimming stripped 2 bases from V and 8 bases from J, with 13 bases between. The CDR3 contains 14 residues.

J is TRBJ2-5 and V is TRBV12-5, with 7 bases lining up with TRBD2. There are 12 residues in the CDR3. CDR1 is LGHNT, CDR2 FRNRAP, per germline. The trim removed 9 bases at V and 2 bases at J, leaving 3 bases unmatched. CDR3 in amino acids: CASGGSQETQYF. The DNA of the CDR3 is TGTGCTAGCGGCGGGAGTCAAGAGACCCAGTACTTC. Drawing the rest from reference TRBV12-5 and TRBJ2-5, the complete variable domain is DARVTQTPRHKVTEMGQEVTMRCQPILGHNTVFWYRQTMMQGLELLAYFRNRAPLDDSGMPKDRFSAEMPDATLATLKIQPSEPRDSAVYFCASGGSQETQYFGPGTRLLVL.

The chain joins TRBV27 to TRBJ2-1; no clear D gene. CDR1 and CDR2 (germline): MNHEY, SMNVEV (reference sequence). The CDR3 length is 12 residues. Trimming shortened V by 8 bases and J by 7 bases, and 12 bases separated the two germline ends. The CDR3 DNA sequence: TGTGCCAGCTCCCAAGTCGCGAATGAGCAGTTCTTC. It codes for CASSQVANEQFF.

The chain is built from TRBV6-1 and TRBJ2-3, with 7 bases aligning to TRBD1. The length of the CDR3 is 13 residues. With V trimmed by 4 bases and J by 7 bases, 5 bases remained unmatched. Germline V gives CDR1 MNHNS, CDR2 SASEGT. The DNA for the CDR3 is TGTGCCAGCAGTGGGATACAGGGGCATACGCAGTATTTT. It is translated as CASSGIQGHTQYF.

This chain joins TRBV9 and TRBJ1-1; the D is unclear. Trimming removed 0 bases from V and 1 base from J, with 13 bases in between. This CDR3 has 16 residues. Germline assignment: CDR1 SGDLS and CDR2 YYNGEE. CDR3 bases: TGTGCCAGCAGCGTAGTACCCCTCGGAGGGAACACTGAAGCTTTCTTT. Its translation: CASSVVPLGGNTEAFF. Filled out from reference TRBV9 and TRBJ1-1, the complete variable domain reads DSGVTQTPKHLITATGQRVTLRCSPRSGDLSVYWYQQSLDQGLQFLIQYYNGEERAKGNILERFSAQQFPDLHSELNLSSLELGDSALYFCASSVVPLGGNTEAFFGQGTRLTVV.

The chain links TRBV4-1 to TRBJ2-3; 9 bases map to TRBD1. This CDR3 has 15 residues. The germline V gene encodes CDR1 MGHRA and CDR2 YSYEKL. V trimming: 1 base; J trimming: 1 base; junction bases outside the gene matches: 0. The CDR3 sequence: CASSQGQGGTDTQYF. The CDR3 DNA reads TGCGCCAGCAGCCAAGGACAGGGGGGCACAGATACGCAGTATTTT.